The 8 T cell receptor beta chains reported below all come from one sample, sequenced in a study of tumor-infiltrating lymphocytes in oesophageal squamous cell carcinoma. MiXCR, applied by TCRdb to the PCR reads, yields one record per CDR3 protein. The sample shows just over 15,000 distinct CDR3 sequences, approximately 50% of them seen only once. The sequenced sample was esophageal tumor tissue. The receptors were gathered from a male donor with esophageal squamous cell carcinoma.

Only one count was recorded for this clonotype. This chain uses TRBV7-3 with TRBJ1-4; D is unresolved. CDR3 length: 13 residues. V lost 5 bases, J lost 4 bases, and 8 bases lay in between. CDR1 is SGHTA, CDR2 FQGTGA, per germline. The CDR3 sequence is CASSEGRNEKLFF. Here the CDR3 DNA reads TGTGCCAGCAGCGAAGGCCGTAATGAAAAACTGTTTTTT. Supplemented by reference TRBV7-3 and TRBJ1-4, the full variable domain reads GAGVSQTPSNKVTEKGKYVELRCDPISGHTALYWYRQSLGQGPEFLIYFQGTGAADDSGLPNDRFFAVRPEGSVSTLKIQRTERGDSAVYLCASSEGRNEKLFFGSGTQLSVL.

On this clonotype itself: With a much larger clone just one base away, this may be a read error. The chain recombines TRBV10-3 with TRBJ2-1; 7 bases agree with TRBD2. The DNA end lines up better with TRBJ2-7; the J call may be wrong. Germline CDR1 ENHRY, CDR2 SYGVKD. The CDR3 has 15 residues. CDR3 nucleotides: TGTGCCATCAGTGAGTCTAGCGGGCCCCACAATGAGCAGTACTTC. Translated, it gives CAISESSGPHNEQYF.

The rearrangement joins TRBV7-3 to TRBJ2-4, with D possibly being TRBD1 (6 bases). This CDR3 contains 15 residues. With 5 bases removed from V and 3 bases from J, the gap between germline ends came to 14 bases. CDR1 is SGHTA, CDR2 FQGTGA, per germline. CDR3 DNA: TGTGCCAGCAGCCCTGGACAGTTAGACAAAAACATTCAGTACTTC. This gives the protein CASSPGQLDKNIQYF.

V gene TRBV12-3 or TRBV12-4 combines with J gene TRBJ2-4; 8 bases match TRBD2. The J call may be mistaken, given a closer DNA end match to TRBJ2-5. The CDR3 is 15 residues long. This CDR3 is CASSFRGGLQETQYF. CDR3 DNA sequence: TGTGCCAGCAGTTTCCGGGGGGGGCTGCAAGAGACCCAGTACTTC.

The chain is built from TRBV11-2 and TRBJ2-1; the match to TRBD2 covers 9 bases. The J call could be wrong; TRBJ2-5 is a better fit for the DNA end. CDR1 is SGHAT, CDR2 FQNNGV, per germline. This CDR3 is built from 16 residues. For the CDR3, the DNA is TGTGCCAGCAGCTTAGGGGTGGTGCGGGGGGGGGAGACCCAGTACTTC. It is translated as CASSLGVVRGGETQYF.

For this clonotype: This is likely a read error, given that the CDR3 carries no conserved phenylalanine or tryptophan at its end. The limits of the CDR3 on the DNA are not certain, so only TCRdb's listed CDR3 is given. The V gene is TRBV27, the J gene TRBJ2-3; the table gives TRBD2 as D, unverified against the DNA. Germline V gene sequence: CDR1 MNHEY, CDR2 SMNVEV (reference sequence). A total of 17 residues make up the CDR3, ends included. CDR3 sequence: CASTHRSGYQETQYFGP.

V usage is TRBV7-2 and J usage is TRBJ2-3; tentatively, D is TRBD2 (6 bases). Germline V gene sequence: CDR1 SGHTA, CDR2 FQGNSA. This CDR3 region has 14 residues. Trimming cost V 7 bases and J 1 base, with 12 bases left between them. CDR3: CASNPEGRTDTQYF. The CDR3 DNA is TGTGCCAGCAACCCGGAGGGCCGCACAGATACGCAGTATTTT.

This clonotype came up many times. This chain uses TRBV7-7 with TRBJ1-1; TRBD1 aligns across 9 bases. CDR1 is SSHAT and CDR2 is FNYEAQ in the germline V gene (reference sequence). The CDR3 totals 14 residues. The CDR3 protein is CAVQGAAKDTEAFF. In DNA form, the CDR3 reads TGTGCTGTACAGGGGGCAGCGAAGGACACTGAAGCTTTCTTT.